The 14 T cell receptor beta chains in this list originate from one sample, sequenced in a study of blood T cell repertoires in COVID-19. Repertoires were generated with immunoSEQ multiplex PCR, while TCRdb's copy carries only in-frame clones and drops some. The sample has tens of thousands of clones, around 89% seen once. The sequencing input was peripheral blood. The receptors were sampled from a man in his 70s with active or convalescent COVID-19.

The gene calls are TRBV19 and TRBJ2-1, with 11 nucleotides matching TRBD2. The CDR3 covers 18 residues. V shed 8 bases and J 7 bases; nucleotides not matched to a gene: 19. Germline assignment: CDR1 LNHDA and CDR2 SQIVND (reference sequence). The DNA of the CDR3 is TGTGCCAGTCGGTCCACCCCCGCAACTAGCGGGAGTCAGAATGAGCAGTTCTTC. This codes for CASRSTPATSGSQNEQFF. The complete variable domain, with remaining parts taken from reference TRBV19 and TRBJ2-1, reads DGGITQSPKYLFRKEGQNVTLSCEQNLNHDAMYWYRQDPGQGLRLIYYSQIVNDFQKGDIAEGYSVSREKKESFPLTVTSAQKNPTAFYLCASRSTPATSGSQNEQFFGPGTRLTVL.

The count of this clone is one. The CDR3 bases are TGTGCCAGCAGTTTACGGGGAGGTAACTATGGCTACACCTTC. Its translation: CASSLRGGNYGYTF. The V and J genes are TRBV27 and TRBJ1-2; D gene ambiguous. The germline V gene has CDR1 MNHEY and CDR2 SMNVEV (reference sequence). The V end was cut by 2 bases, the J end by 1 base, with 8 bases between. The CDR3 consists of 14 residues.

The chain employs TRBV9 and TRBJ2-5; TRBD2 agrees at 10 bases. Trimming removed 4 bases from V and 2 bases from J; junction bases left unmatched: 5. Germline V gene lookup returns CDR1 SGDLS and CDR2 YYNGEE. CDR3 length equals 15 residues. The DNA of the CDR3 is TGTGCCAGCAGCCCCGGACTAGCGGATCAAGAGACCCAGTACTTC. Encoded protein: CASSPGLADQETQYF.

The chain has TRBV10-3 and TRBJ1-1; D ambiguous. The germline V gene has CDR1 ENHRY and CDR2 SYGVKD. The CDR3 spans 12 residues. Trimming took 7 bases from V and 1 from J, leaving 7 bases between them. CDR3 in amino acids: CAIKGENTEAFF. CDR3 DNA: TGTGCCATCAAGGGAGAGAACACTGAAGCTTTCTTT.

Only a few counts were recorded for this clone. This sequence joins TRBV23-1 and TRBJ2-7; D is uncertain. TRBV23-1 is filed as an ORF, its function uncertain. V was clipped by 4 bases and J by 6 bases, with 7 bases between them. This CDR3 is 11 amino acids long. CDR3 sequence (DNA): TGCGCCAGCAGTCCGACTTCCGAGCAGTACTTC. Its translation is CASSPTSEQYF.

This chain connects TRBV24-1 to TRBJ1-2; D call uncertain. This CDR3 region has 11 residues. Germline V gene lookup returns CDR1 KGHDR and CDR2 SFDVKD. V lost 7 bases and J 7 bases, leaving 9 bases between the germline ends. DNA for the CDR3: TGTGCCACCAGCGCGGTCGGTGGCTACACCTTC. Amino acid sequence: CATSAVGGYTF.

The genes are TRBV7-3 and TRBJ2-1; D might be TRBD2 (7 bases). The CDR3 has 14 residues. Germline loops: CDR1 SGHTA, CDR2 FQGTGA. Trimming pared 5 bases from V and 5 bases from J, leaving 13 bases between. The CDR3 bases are TGTGCCAGCAGCAAGAGGGGGGGCAACAATGAGCAGTTCTTC. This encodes CASSKRGGNNEQFF.

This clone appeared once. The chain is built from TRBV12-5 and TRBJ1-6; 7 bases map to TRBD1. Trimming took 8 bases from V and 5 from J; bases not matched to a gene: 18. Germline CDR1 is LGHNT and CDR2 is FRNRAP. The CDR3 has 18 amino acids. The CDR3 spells CASFSPPPGTENNSPLHF. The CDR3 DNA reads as TGTGCTAGTTTTTCCCCACCACCCGGGACAGAGAATAATTCACCCCTCCACTTT.

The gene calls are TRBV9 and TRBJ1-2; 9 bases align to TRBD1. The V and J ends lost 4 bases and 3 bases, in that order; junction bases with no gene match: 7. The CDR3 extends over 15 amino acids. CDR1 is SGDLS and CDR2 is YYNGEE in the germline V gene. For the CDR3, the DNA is TGTGCCAGCAGCAGAGGGACAGGGACGTACTATGGCTACACCTTC. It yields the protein CASSRGTGTYYGYTF. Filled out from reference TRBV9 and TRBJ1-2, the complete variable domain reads DSGVTQTPKHLITATGQRVTLRCSPRSGDLSVYWYQQSLDQGLQFLIQYYNGEERAKGNILERFSAQQFPDLHSELNLSSLELGDSALYFCASSRGTGTYYGYTFGSGTRLTVV.

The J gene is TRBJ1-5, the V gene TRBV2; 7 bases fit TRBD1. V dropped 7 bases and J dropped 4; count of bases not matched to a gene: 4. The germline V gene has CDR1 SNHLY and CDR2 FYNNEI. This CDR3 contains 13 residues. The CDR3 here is CASKGQQNQPQHF. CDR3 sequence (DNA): TGTGCCAGCAAGGGACAGCAAAATCAGCCCCAGCATTTT.

The CDR3 loop reads CASSADRVSNQPQHF. Here the CDR3 DNA reads TGTGCCAGTTCCGCGGACAGGGTGAGCAATCAGCCCCAGCATTTT. The chain is built from TRBV19 and TRBJ1-5, with 8 positions matching TRBD1. With V trimmed by 8 bases and J by 1 base, 7 bases remained unmatched. Germline CDR1 is LNHDA and CDR2 is SQIVND (reference sequence). There are 15 residues in the CDR3.

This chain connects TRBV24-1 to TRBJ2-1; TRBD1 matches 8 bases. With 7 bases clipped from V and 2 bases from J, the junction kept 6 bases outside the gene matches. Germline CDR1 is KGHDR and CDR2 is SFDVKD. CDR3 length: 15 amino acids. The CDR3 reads CATSPGTGAYNEQFF. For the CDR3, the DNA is TGTGCCACCAGCCCTGGGACAGGCGCCTACAATGAGCAGTTCTTC.

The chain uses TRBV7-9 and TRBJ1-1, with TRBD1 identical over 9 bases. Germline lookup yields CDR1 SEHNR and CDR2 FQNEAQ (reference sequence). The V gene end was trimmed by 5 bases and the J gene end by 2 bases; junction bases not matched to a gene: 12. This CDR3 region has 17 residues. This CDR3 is CASSLDTGQGRNTEAFF. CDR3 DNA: TGTGCCAGCAGCCTAGACACGGGACAGGGTCGCAACACTGAAGCTTTCTTT.

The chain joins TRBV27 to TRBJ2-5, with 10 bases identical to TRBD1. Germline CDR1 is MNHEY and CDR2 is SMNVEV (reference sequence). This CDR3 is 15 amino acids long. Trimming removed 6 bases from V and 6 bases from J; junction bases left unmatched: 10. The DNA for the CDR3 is TGTGCCAGCAGCCTGTCGGGACAGGGGACAAAGACCCAGTACTTC. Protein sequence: CASSLSGQGTKTQYF.